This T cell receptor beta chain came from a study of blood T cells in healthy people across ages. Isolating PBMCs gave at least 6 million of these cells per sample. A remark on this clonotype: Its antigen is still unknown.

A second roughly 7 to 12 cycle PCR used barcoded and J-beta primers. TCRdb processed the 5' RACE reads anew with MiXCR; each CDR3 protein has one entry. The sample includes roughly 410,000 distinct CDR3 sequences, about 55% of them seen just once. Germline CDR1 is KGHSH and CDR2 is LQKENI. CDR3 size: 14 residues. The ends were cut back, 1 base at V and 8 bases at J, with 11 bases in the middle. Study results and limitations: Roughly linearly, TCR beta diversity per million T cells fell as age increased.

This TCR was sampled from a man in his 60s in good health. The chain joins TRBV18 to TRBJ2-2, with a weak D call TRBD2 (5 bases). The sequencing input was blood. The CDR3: CASSPQPGGGELFF. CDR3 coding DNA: TGTGCCAGCTCACCACAGCCAGGAGGTGGGGAGCTGTTTTTT.